This T cell receptor beta chain was obtained from a study of radiotherapy plus CTLA-4 blockade in lung cancer. Overall study context: Under 20% of patients responded objectively, and 31% achieved disease control.

The CDR3 covers 13 residues. CDR1 is MNHEY and CDR2 is SMNVEV in the germline V gene (reference sequence). The V end was cut by 6 bases, the J end by 4 bases, with 12 bases between. Using immunoSEQ multiplex PCR, the repertoire was profiled, and TCRdb retains in-frame clones only, with some absent. Seen here are about 90,000 clones, approximately 83% observed once, and the top ten hold roughly 15%. The source is a human donor with non-small cell lung cancer that progressed on radiotherapy plus ipilimumab. The chain is built from TRBV27 and TRBJ1-2; maybe TRBD1 (5 bases). The sample consisted of peripheral blood, taken from a patient treated with radiotherapy plus ipilimumab. This chain's CDR3 is CASRRGAFYGYTF. The DNA of the CDR3 is TGTGCCAGCAGGCGCGGGGCTTTCTATGGCTACACCTTC.